This T cell receptor (beta chain) emerged from a study of T cells in Graves' hyperthyroidism and ophthalmopathy (dated by TCRdb to between 2018 and 2020). Background for the entire study: Peripheral blood samples were taken at initial diagnosis, before any treatment was given. TCR V-J signatures able to tell the groups apart were searched for in a discovery cohort of some 97 patients, of whom around 42 had Graves' ophthalmopathy and about 60 had stable Graves' hyperthyroidism. Prospective prediction of ophthalmopathy was tested in an independent validation cohort consisting of 18 to 20 hyperthyroidism patients and around 17 patients who later progressed to ophthalmopathy. The approximately 90 discovery patients were randomly split 7:3 into training and test sets. Thyroid tissue and blood T-cell repertoires from about six Graves' hyperthyroidism patients were also compared in the study. Following sampling, methimazole starting at 30 mg daily was given to hyperthyroidism patients, and high-dose intravenous methylprednisolone was given to ophthalmopathy patients. TCR Vbeta CDR3 sequencing of 120 to 150 peripheral blood samples (under 45 ophthalmopathy, under 80 hyperthyroidism and approximately 17 progressor patients) is reported in the paper.

This clonotype was detected ten times or more. The antigen it recognizes is unknown. Base qualities were left out, and no much larger clone turns up one base away. Ophthalmopathy patients had moderately to severely active disease, Clinical Activity Score of at least 3, NOSPECS grade of at least 4, and duration under 3 months. The study excluded patients with uncontrolled infections, other autoimmune diseases, pregnancy or lactation. Diagnoses relied on clinical symptoms, serum thyroxine and TRAb, thyroid ultrasound and orbital computed tomography. Ficoll-Paque density gradient centrifugation was used to isolate PBMCs from around 10 ml of fresh peripheral blood. Trizol reagent was used to extract total RNA, and RNA quality was then checked on an Agilent 2100 Bioanalyzer. Overall results and qualifications from the work: A model built on a 13 V-J signature distinguished ophthalmopathy from stable hyperthyroidism, reaching about 89% sensitivity and 81.08% specificity in cross-validation and 80%/75% in testing. Sample size was not statistically predetermined, and blinding of investigators to group allocation was not performed. Most expanded thyroid clonotypes (frequency above 0.001) were also detected in blood, a finding suggesting that blood repertoires may reflect thyroid immune responses. In validation, the model predicted progression to ophthalmopathy with around 71% sensitivity and roughly 72% specificity, a median of 6.5 months before onset.

TCR beta CDR3 regions were amplified from RNA transcripts. The first round of RT-PCR for the TCR CDR3 was performed with the HTBI primer set and the Qiagen OneStep RT-PCR kit. A second multiplex PCR round built the libraries, followed by size selection and purification. Paired-end sequencing of the libraries was performed with 100 bp reads on an Illumina HiSeq2000. The original pipeline was this. SOAPnuke was used to process the raw data, throwing out any read that contained adapters or uncalled bases, had a mean Phred below 15, or lacked an exact constant-primer or identifier match. High-quality paired reads were merged with COPE v1.2.5, and unique nucleotide sequences were defined as clonotypes. Clonotypes were aligned to IMGT TRBV, TRBD and TRBJ reference segments using MiTCR v1.1. Analysis was restricted to V-J combinations with a frequency above 0.0001, which covered 99.2% of repertoires. The TCS score was defined as the ratio of F50 (clonal expansion) to E x V (chaos), calculated using BLOSUM62-based TCRdist between CDR3 peptides within each V-J. Welch's t-statistics and random forest reduced around 520 V-J features to some 14, which were used in a naive Bayes classifier (R e1071). TCRdb trimmed public reads at Q25 via fastp, called clones via MiXCR and kept in-frame beta chains. Merged by CDR3 protein, the rows form single entries marked with the most common genes and DNA. TCRdb's processing, not the study's, gives the V and J calls here. Here the sample has 560,000 or so distinct CDR3 sequences; about 20% occur a single time. The biggest ten clones account for 40% to 50% of the sample.

From the cysteine up to the phenylalanine, the CDR3 has a length of 14 residues. The entry retains the CDR3 DNA only, 42 bases that are in frame from base 1. V and J lose 2 bases and 6 bases, and a span of 10 bases separates them. The germline V gene yields KGHSH for CDR1 and LQKENI for CDR2. The chain was built from TRBV18 and TRBJ2-2; perhaps TRBD1 is the D gene, with 6 bases matching. This receptor was taken from a man aged 35-49 years with Graves' ophthalmopathy. The sequencing input was blood. The encoded CDR3 is CASSPGGASGELFF. The DNA sequence reads TGTGCCAGCTCACCAGGGGGCGCGTCCGGGGAGCTGTTTTTT.